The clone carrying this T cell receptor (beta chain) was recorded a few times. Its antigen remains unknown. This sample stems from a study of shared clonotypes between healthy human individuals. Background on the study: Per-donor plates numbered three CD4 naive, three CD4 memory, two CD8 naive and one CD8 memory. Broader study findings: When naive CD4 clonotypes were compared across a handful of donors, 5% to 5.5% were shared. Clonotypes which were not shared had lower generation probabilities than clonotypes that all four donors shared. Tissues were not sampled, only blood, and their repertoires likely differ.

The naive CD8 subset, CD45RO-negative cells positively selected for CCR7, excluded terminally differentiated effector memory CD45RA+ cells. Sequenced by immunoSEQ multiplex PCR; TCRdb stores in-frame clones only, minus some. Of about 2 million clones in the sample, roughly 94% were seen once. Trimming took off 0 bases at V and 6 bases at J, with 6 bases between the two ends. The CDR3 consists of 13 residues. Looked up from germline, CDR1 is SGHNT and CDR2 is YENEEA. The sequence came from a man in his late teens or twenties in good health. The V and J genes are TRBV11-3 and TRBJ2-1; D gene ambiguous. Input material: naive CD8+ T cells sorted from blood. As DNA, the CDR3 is TGTGCCAGCAGCTTAGATCCTCTCAATGAGCAGTTCTTC. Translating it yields CASSLDPLNEQFF. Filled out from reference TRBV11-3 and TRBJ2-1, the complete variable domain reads EAGVVQSPRYKIIEKKQPVAFWCNPISGHNTLYWYLQNLGQGPELLIRYENEEAVDDSQLPKDRFSAERLKGVDSTLKIQPAELGDSAVYLCASSLDPLNEQFFGPGTRLTVL.